A single count supports the clone carrying this T cell receptor beta chain. Its antigen remains unidentified. This entry is derived from a study of vaccination effects on CD4 cells after COVID-19. Trimming removed 6 bases from V and 6 bases from J, with 15 bases in between. The CDR3 runs 14 residues. CDR1 MNHEY and CDR2 SMNVEV come from the germline V gene (reference sequence). Antigen-specific CD4+ T cells were expanded (with viral peptide pools) by the ViraFEST assay ahead of sequencing. It was after approximately 11 days of culture that CD4+ T cells were isolated. Vaccination of participants consisted of two doses of either the BNT162b2 or mRNA-1273 vaccine. Clones were sequenced by immunoSEQ multiplex PCR, and TCRdb holds only the in-frame ones, with some missing. The table shows about 24,000 clones, with over 60% occurring only once.

The chain combines TRBV27 with TRBJ2-1; D not resolved. The TCR sequence derives from a human donor who received a COVID-19 vaccine. The source was CD4+ T cells from PBMCs cultured with HCoV-NL63 spike peptides, collected after COVID-19 vaccination. CDR3: CASREIGRLNEQFF. CDR3 DNA: TGTGCCAGCAGGGAAATAGGAAGGCTCAATGAGCAGTTCTTC.